Sequencing of this T cell receptor beta chain was carried out in a study of cytomegalovirus exposure and HLA in healthy donors. Primers for the PCR totalled 60 Vbeta and 13 Jbeta. The data were produced by immunoSEQ multiplex PCR, yet TCRdb's version contains in-frame clones alone and is incomplete. Of around 210,000 clones in the sample, roughly 73% are singletons; the top ten hold approximately 0.47%. The CDR3 runs 16 residues. After removal of 4 bases from V and 1 base from J, the junction contained 10 bases not matched to a gene. The germline V gene has CDR1 KGHSH and CDR2 LQKENI. The source of this sequence is a boy aged 5-17 years in good health and CMV-seronegative. The chain carries TRBV18 and TRBJ2-7; 7 bases are a match to TRBD2. What was sequenced was PBMCs. CDR3 DNA sequence: TGTGCCAGCTCACTCCAGTCGGGGGGAGGGTCCTACGAGCAGTACTTC. This translates into CASSLQSGGGSYEQYF. The whole variable domain, filled in from reference TRBV18 and TRBJ2-7, reads NAGVMQNPRHLVRRRGQEARLRCSPMKGHSHVYWYRQLPEEGLKFMVYLQKENIIDESGMPKERFSAEFPKEGPSILRIQQVVRGDSAAYFCASSLQSGGGSYEQYFGPGTRLTVT.